The 15 T cell receptor beta chains presented below share a single source sample, sequenced in a study of cytomegalovirus exposure and HLA in healthy donors. The PCR was carried out with 60 Vbeta primers and 13 Jbeta primers. Repertoires were generated with immunoSEQ multiplex PCR, while TCRdb's copy carries only in-frame clones and drops some. Among approximately 150,000 clones listed, 82% were seen once. Sample: PBMCs. The receptors shown here come from a man aged 30-40 years in good health and CMV-seropositive.

The genes are TRBV11-3 and TRBJ1-1, with 7 nucleotides matching TRBD1. The CDR3 consists of 13 residues. Germline loops: CDR1 SGHNT, CDR2 YENEEA. V was clipped by 5 bases and J by 7 bases; unmatched bases: 7. CDR3 DNA: TGTGCCAGCAGCCTTGAGGGGGACAGTGAAGCTTTCTTT. Translated, it gives CASSLEGDSEAFF.

CDR3 amino acids: CASSVWPRGTEAFF. The CDR3 DNA is TGTGCCAGCAGTGTATGGCCCAGGGGCACTGAAGCTTTCTTT. J is TRBJ1-1 and V is TRBV6-1, with D possibly TRBD1 on 6 matching bases. CDR3 size: 14 residues. Germline CDR1 is MNHNS and CDR2 is SASEGT. Trimming took off 4 bases at V and 4 bases at J, with 13 bases between the two ends.

The chain employs TRBV4-1 and TRBJ2-3; D may be TRBD2 (6 bases). This CDR3 spans 18 amino acids. V was trimmed by 1 base and J by 0 bases, leaving 17 bases between them. Germline values: CDR1 MGHRA, CDR2 YSYEKL. CDR3 DNA sequence: TGCGCCAGCAGCCAAGTCCTATTAGCGGAATTTAGCACAGATACGCAGTATTTT. Translation gives CASSQVLLAEFSTDTQYF.

The CDR3 is CASSRGGTDTQYF. CDR3 DNA sequence: TGTGCCAGCAGTCGGGGAGGAACAGATACGCAGTATTTT. The chain employs TRBV2 and TRBJ2-3; TRBD2 is a possible D gene (6 bases). V was pared by 5 bases and J by 3 bases, with 9 bases between. Per germline, CDR1 SNHLY and CDR2 FYNNEI. The CDR3 covers 13 residues.

V and J are TRBV2 and TRBJ1-4; 8 positions agree with TRBD1. The CDR3 consists of 15 residues. The V gene's germline CDR1 is SNHLY and CDR2 FYNNEI. J was trimmed by 0 bases and V by 4 bases; bases with no gene match: 1. The CDR3 nucleotides read TGTGCCAGCAGTGTACAGGGGGCAACTAATGAAAAACTGTTTTTT. This encodes CASSVQGATNEKLFF.

This clone was recorded once. V is TRBV21-1 and J is TRBJ1-2; the D segment call TRBD1 is taken from the table without a DNA check. TRBV21-1 is flagged as a pseudogene. The CDR3 loop spans 14 amino acids. Here the CDR3 DNA reads TGTGCCAGCAGCTTCCAGGGGGGAGTTTATGGCTACACCTTC. It yields the protein CASSFQGGVYGYTF.

The chain links TRBV5-1 to TRBJ2-1; the match to TRBD2 covers 10 bases. The V and J ends lost 2 bases and 10 bases, in that order; junction bases with no gene match: 12. The CDR3 is 16 residues long. Germline V gene sequence: CDR1 SGHRS, CDR2 YFSETQ. CDR3 in amino acids: CASSLLVAGGLIEQFF. The CDR3 DNA is TGCGCCAGCAGCTTACTAGTAGCGGGGGGCCTTATAGAGCAGTTCTTC.

The chain recombines TRBV18 with TRBJ2-7, with D possibly TRBD2 on 6 matching bases. Germline assignment: CDR1 KGHSH and CDR2 LQKENI. This CDR3 contains 14 residues. V lost 6 bases to trimming and J lost 0 bases, with 12 bases between them. The DNA for the CDR3 is TGTGCCAGCTCCCCCGGGACTCTCTCCTACGAGCAGTACTTC. Translation: CASSPGTLSYEQYF.

The genes are TRBV30 and TRBJ1-4, with 7 bases lining up with TRBD1. Per the germline V gene, CDR1 is GTSNPN and CDR2 is SVGIG (reference sequence). Trimming took 4 bases from V and 4 from J; bases not matched to a gene: 9. The CDR3 covers 15 residues. The DNA for the CDR3 is TGTGCCTGGACCACGGGACAGACAATTAATGAAAAACTGTTTTTT. As protein: CAWTTGQTINEKLFF.

The chain combines TRBV5-4 with TRBJ2-5; 9 bases agree with TRBD1. The J call may be incorrect, as the DNA end agrees better with TRBJ2-7. Germline V gives CDR1 SGHNT, CDR2 YYREEE (reference sequence). The CDR3 length is 16 residues. CDR3 sequence: CASSLPGQGSSYEQYF. As DNA, the CDR3 is TGTGCCAGCAGCTTGCCGGGACAGGGATCCTCCTACGAGCAGTACTTC.

This chain links TRBV10-1 with TRBJ1-1; D might be TRBD1 (5 bases). Per the germline V gene, CDR1 is WNHNN and CDR2 is SYGVQD (reference sequence). The CDR3 is made up of 15 amino acids. Trimming cost V 4 bases and J 5 bases, with 17 bases left between them. In nucleotides, the CDR3 is TGCGCCAGCAGTGCCACTCGAGGAGGGGAGACTGAAGCTTTCTTT. Translated: CASSATRGGETEAFF.

The chain links TRBV5-8 to TRBJ2-3; the match to TRBD2 covers 7 bases. V lost 4 bases and J lost 5; bases outside the gene matches: 4. There are 13 residues in the CDR3. Germline values: CDR1 SGHTS, CDR2 YDEGEE. The CDR3 region has the DNA TGTGCCAGCAGCATGGGGGAGGGAGATACGCAGTATTTT. It translates to CASSMGEGDTQYF.

This rearrangement joins TRBV4-1 to TRBJ2-7, with a tentative D call TRBD2 (6 bases). CDR1 is MGHRA, CDR2 YSYEKL, per germline. V was cut by 0 bases and J by 2 bases, with 14 bases left in between. CDR3 length: 16 residues. The DNA of the CDR3 is TGCGCCAGCAGCCAAGAAGTGGCGGGGCCCGCCTACGAGCAGTACTTC. Its translation: CASSQEVAGPAYEQYF.

This clone appeared a single time. The genes are TRBV7-9 and TRBJ2-5; TRBD2 is a possible D gene (6 bases). The CDR3 extends over 17 amino acids. Germline CDR1 reads SEHNR; CDR2 reads FQNEAQ (reference sequence). Between the trimmed V and J ends, which lost 5 bases and 5 bases, there was a span of 24 bases. The CDR3 DNA reads as TGTGCCAGCAGCAGAGACCTCCGGGACCCGGGGGAGGAGACCCAGTACTTC. Protein: CASSRDLRDPGEETQYF.

V is TRBV6-5 and J is TRBJ1-5; 10 bases line up with TRBD1. With 0 bases clipped from V and 6 bases from J, the junction kept 2 bases outside the gene matches. The CDR3 has 15 residues. From germline, CDR1 is MNHEY and CDR2 SVGAGI. The CDR3 DNA reads TGTGCCAGCAGTTACTCGGACAGGGGGGGTCAGCCCCAGCATTTT. Residues: CASSYSDRGGQPQHF.